These 14 T cell receptor beta chains were sequenced from one sample in a study of T cell changes during pregnancy in multiple sclerosis. Here immunoSEQ multiplex PCR was the method, and the copy in TCRdb shows in-frame clones only, minus some. The table records some 60,000 clones, approximately 92% of them present only once. Source: peripheral blood, taken in the first trimester of pregnancy. The source of these receptors is a female donor with multiple sclerosis, enrolled in a pregnancy study.

The chain links TRBV7-9 to TRBJ1-1; 7 bases map to TRBD1. The V and J ends lost 5 bases and 11 bases, in that order; junction bases with no gene match: 8. Germline lookup yields CDR1 SEHNR and CDR2 FQNEAQ (reference sequence). The CDR3 is made up of 12 amino acids. The CDR3 loop is CASSEGAAGAFF. DNA for the CDR3: TGTGCCAGCAGCGAGGGGGCGGCAGGGGCTTTCTTT.

The chain employs TRBV5-4 and TRBJ2-6; TRBD1 is a possible D gene (6 bases). The V end was cut by 5 bases, the J end by 0 bases, with 9 bases between. There are 15 residues in the CDR3. Germline V gives CDR1 SGHNT, CDR2 YYREEE (reference sequence). CDR3 region: CASSSRGSGANVLTF. The CDR3 coding sequence is TGTGCCAGCAGTTCCAGGGGCTCTGGGGCCAACGTCCTGACTTTC.

The rearrangement joins TRBV18 to TRBJ2-3; 10 bases align to TRBD2. CDR1 KGHSH and CDR2 LQKENI come from the germline V gene. The CDR3 runs to 15 residues. Germline trimming cut 3 bases from V and 5 bases from J; bases unmatched to any gene: 5. The DNA of the CDR3 is TGTGCCAGCTCACCGGCACTAGCGGGGTTAGATACGCAGTATTTT. Amino acids: CASSPALAGLDTQYF.

The V and J genes are TRBV7-2 and TRBJ1-1; D call uncertain. Looked up from germline, CDR1 is SGHTA and CDR2 is FQGNSA. The V gene lost 1 base and the J gene lost 5 bases, with 11 bases spanning the gap. CDR3 length: 14 amino acids. CDR3 loop: CASSLGGYSTEAFF. In DNA form, the CDR3 reads TGTGCCAGCAGCTTAGGAGGGTACAGTACTGAAGCTTTCTTT.

This clone appeared once. This chain uses TRBV9 with TRBJ2-2, with 14 bases matching TRBD2. This CDR3 spans 20 amino acids. The V gene end was trimmed by 3 bases and the J gene end by 5 bases; junction bases not matched to a gene: 15. Germline V gene sequence: CDR1 SGDLS, CDR2 YYNGEE. CDR3 bases: TGTGCCAGCAGCGCCTTCACCGGACTAGCGGGGGGTCTTGAAACCGGGGAGCTGTTTTTT. Protein sequence: CASSAFTGLAGGLETGELFF.

In its sample, this clone ranks as medium-sized. This chain links TRBV4-3 with TRBJ2-6; TRBD1 might be the D (5 bases). The CDR3 consists of 16 residues. Germline V gene sequence: CDR1 LGHNA, CDR2 YSLEER. Deletions cut 0 bases from V and 0 bases from J, with 6 bases between. In DNA form, the CDR3 reads TGCGCCAGCAGCCAAGATGACAGCTCTGGGGCCAACGTCCTGACTTTC. Protein: CASSQDDSSGANVLTF.

Only a few counts were recorded for this clone. This chain links TRBV7-2 with TRBJ1-1; D may be TRBD1 (5 bases). Germline lookup yields CDR1 SGHTA and CDR2 FQGNSA. The CDR3 spans 15 residues. V was trimmed by 7 bases and J by 1 base, leaving 16 bases between them. CDR3 region: CASNYRQPTNTEAFF. CDR3 sequence (DNA): TGTGCCAGCAACTACCGACAGCCCACGAACACTGAAGCTTTCTTT.

This chain uses TRBV11-3 with TRBJ1-2, with a possible D match to TRBD1 (5 bases). The CDR3 loop spans 13 amino acids. V lost 5 bases and J 4 bases, leaving 11 bases between the germline ends. Germline V gene data show CDR1 as SGHNT and CDR2 as YENEEA. CDR3 amino acids: CASSLRGGYGYTF. The CDR3 coding sequence is TGTGCCAGCAGCCTACGGGGGGGCTATGGCTACACCTTC. The full variable domain, rest sourced from reference TRBV11-3 and TRBJ1-2, is EAGVVQSPRYKIIEKKQPVAFWCNPISGHNTLYWYLQNLGQGPELLIRYENEEAVDDSQLPKDRFSAERLKGVDSTLKIQPAELGDSAVYLCASSLRGGYGYTFGSGTRLTVV.

The rearrangement links TRBV25-1 to TRBJ1-2; possible D gene TRBD1, 5 bases. The V end lost 5 bases, the J end lost 5 bases, and 15 bases lay between the germline ends. Germline CDR1 reads MGHDK; CDR2 reads SYGVNS. The length of the CDR3 is 14 residues. CDR3 residues: CASSFQGREYGYTF. The CDR3, as DNA: TGTGCCAGCAGTTTCCAGGGTCGGGAGTATGGCTACACCTTC.

This chain links TRBV15 with TRBJ1-6; the D is unclear. V was pared by 7 bases and J by 3 bases, with 10 bases between. The CDR3 has 14 amino acids. Germline CDR1 and CDR2: LNHNV and YYDKDF (reference sequence). The CDR3 is CATTEEIYNSPLHF. The CDR3 coding sequence is TGTGCCACCACCGAGGAGATCTATAATTCACCCCTCCACTTT.

The chain carries TRBV4-1 and TRBJ2-1; perhaps TRBD1 as D (5 bases). Germline-derived CDR1 and CDR2 are MGHRA and YSYEKL. Trimming removed 6 bases from V and 1 base from J, with 10 bases in between. CDR3 length: 14 amino acids. For the CDR3, the DNA is TGCGCCAGCAGTCGGACACGTTCCTACAATGAGCAGTTCTTC. It yields the protein CASSRTRSYNEQFF.

The rearrangement uses TRBV27 and TRBJ2-7, with 9 bases matching TRBD1. CDR3 length: 15 residues. Germline V gene lookup returns CDR1 MNHEY and CDR2 SMNVEV (reference sequence). The V and J ends lost 4 bases and 1 base, in that order; junction bases with no gene match: 5. The CDR3: CASSSPGTGSYEQYF. CDR3 DNA sequence: TGTGCCAGCAGTTCTCCCGGGACAGGGTCCTACGAGCAGTACTTC.

The chain combines TRBV7-9 with TRBJ1-2; a weak D match, TRBD1 (6 bases). The CDR3 is 12 residues long. CDR1 SEHNR and CDR2 FQNEAQ come from the germline V gene (reference sequence). V gave up 1 base and J gave up 8 bases, with 8 bases separating them. The CDR3 loop is CASSLDREGYTF. DNA of the CDR3: TGTGCCAGCAGCTTAGACAGGGAGGGCTACACCTTC. Full variable domain (remainder filled in from reference TRBV7-9 and TRBJ1-2): DTGVSQNPRHKITKRGQNVTFRCDPISEHNRLYWYRQTLGQGPEFLTYFQNEAQLEKSRLLSDRFSAERPKGSFSTLEIQRTEQGDSAMYLCASSLDREGYTFGSGTRLTVV.

V usage is TRBV9 and J usage is TRBJ1-2; D unresolved. The CDR3 covers 14 residues. Trimming took 3 bases from V and 8 from J, leaving 17 bases between them. Germline V gives CDR1 SGDLS, CDR2 YYNGEE. This CDR3 is CASSATWEGSGYTF. The CDR3 nucleotides read TGTGCCAGCAGCGCGACCTGGGAGGGATCGGGCTACACCTTC.